Detailed here is one T cell receptor beta chain. Its antigen remains unidentified. The record originates from a study of cytomegalovirus exposure and HLA in healthy donors. Study-wide points: The likely explanation for a cluster of highly shared sequence variants was sequencing artifact.

Although they were nominally healthy when sampled, donors likely had unrecorded immune exposures. PCR employed 60 Vbeta and 13 Jbeta primers. Some clones are missing from TCRdb's copy, which holds only in-frame ones; the method was immunoSEQ multiplex PCR. The sample shows under 65,000 clones, about three quarters of them seen only once. The sequencing input was PBMCs. The TCR originated in a man aged 25-40 years in good health and CMV-seropositive.

This CDR3 reads CASSVGAGGPYEQYF. For the CDR3, the DNA is TGTGCCAGCAGCGTAGGGGCGGGGGGGCCATACGAGCAGTACTTC. The chain couples TRBV9 to TRBJ2-7; 9 bases agree with TRBD2. Germline V gene data show CDR1 as SGDLS and CDR2 as YYNGEE. The CDR3 length is 15 residues. The trim removed 0 bases at V and 4 bases at J, leaving 5 bases unmatched.